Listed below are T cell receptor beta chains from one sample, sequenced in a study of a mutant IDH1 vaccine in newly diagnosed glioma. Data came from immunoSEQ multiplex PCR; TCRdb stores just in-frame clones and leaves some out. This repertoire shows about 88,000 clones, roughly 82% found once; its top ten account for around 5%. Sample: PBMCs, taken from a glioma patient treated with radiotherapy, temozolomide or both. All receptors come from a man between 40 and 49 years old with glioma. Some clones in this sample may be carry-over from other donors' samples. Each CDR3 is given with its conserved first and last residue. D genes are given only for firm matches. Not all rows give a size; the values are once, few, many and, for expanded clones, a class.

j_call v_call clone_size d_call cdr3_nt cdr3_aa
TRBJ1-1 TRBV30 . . TGTGCCTGGAGACGGGGGGGGAACACTGAAGCTTTCTTT CAWRRGGNTEAFF
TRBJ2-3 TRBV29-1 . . TGCAGCGTTGAGGTGGACGGATTTACGCAGTATTTT CSVEVDGFTQYF
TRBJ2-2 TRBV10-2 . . TGCGCCAGCAGTGTTGGGGGGAACACCGGGGAGCTGTTTTTT CASSVGGNTGELFF
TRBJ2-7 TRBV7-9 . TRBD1 TGTGCCAGCAGCCCGAGACAGGGGGCCCACGAGCAGTACTTC CASSPRQGAHEQYF
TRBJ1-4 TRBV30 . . TGTGCCTGGAGTTCAGGGGTCAGAAATGAAAAACTGTTTTTT CAWSSGVRNEKLFF
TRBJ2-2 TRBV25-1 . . TGTGCCAGCAGTGTTCCAGGGAAGACCGGGGAGCTGTTTTTT CASSVPGKTGELFF
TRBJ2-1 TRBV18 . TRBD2 TGTGCCAGCTCACCACTAGCGGGGGACAATGAGCAGTTCTTC CASSPLAGDNEQFF
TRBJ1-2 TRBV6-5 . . TGTGCCAGCAGGGACGGTCCCCTAGGCTACACCTTC CASRDGPLGYTF
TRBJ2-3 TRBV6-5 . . TGTGCCAGCAGTTACCGCGGGGACACAGATACGCAGTATTTT CASSYRGDTDTQYF
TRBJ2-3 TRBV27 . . TGTGCCAGCAGCCAGGGACCCCACACAGATACGCAGTATTTT CASSQGPHTDTQYF
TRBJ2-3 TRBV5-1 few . TGCGCCAGCAGCCCTCAACGGGCCCTTGGCACAGATACGCAGTATTTT CASSPQRALGTDTQYF
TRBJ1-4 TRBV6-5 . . TGTGCCAGCAGCCAGTGGCGGGGTGAAAAACTGTTTTTT CASSQWRGEKLFF
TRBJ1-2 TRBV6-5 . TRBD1 TGTGCCAGCACTTTAGGACAGGGAAAATATGGCTACACCTTC CASTLGQGKYGYTF
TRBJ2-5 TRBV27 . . TGTGCCAGCAGTAATAGCGGCCGAGAGACCCAGTACTTC CASSNSGRETQYF
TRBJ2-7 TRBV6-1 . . TGTGCCAGCAGTCGATCGACAGGCCTCTACGAGCAGTACTTC CASSRSTGLYEQYF
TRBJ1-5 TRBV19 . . TGTGCCAGTAGTATAGGGGTACATCAGCCCCAGCATTTT CASSIGVHQPQHF
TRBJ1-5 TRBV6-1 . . TGTGCCAGCAGTGAAGGTCTCGGTTCCCAGCATTTT CASSEGLGSQHF
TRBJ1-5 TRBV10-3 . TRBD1 TGTGCCATCAGTGCACAGGGGTCCAATCAGCCCCAGCATTTT CAISAQGSNQPQHF
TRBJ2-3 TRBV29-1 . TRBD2 TGCAGCGTTGAATTCCTAGCGGGGGGCACAGATACGCAGTATTTT CSVEFLAGGTDTQYF
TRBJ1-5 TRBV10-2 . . TGCGCCAGCAGCCCAGAAGCCAAAAATCAGCCCCAGCATTTT CASSPEAKNQPQHF
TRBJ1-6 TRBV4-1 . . TGCGCCAGCAGCCCACAGACAGCCGCGAGTAATTCACCCCTCCACTTT CASSPQTAASNSPLHF
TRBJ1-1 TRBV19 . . TGTGCCAGTAGTATCGGTCAGGGCCCTGAAGCTTTCTTT CASSIGQGPEAFF
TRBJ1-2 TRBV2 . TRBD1 TGTGCCAGCAGTCCCGGACAGGGGTCCTATGGCTACACCTTC CASSPGQGSYGYTF
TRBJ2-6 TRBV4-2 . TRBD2 TGTGCCAGCAGCCAAGATGGGGGCGGGGGGCTCGTCAACGTCCTGACTTTC CASSQDGGGGLVNVLTF
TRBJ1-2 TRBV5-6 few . TGTGCCAGCAGCTCCAACATCGGAACCTATGGCTACACCTTC CASSSNIGTYGYTF
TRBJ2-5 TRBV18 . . TGTGCCAGCTCACCACGGGTGGGAACCGTTCTTGAGACCCAGTACTTC CASSPRVGTVLETQYF